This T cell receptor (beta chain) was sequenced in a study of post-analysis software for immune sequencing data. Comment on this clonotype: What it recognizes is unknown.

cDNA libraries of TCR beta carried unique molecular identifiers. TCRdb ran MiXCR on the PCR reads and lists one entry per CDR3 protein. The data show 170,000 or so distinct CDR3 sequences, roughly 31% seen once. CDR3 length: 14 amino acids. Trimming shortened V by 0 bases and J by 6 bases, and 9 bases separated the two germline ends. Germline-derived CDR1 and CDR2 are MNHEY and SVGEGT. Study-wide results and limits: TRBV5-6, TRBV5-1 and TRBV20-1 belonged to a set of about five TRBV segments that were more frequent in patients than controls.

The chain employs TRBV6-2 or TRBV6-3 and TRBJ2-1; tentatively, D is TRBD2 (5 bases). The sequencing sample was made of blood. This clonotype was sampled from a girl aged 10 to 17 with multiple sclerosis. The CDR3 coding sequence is TGTGCCAGCAGTTACTCGGGAGCCGGCAATGAGCAGTTCTTC. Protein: CASSYSGAGNEQFF.